The next 22 T cell receptor beta chains were all read from a single sample in a study of T cells in localized non-small cell lung cancer (dated by TCRdb to 2020 to 2022). To prepare the library, the immunoSEQ multiplex PCR assay was applied. As stored in TCRdb, this immuneACCESS dataset retains in-frame rearrangements with V and J assigned. A fraction of the clones does not appear; measured against another copy, unresolved V genes explain less than half of the discrepancy, and the remainder lacks a known reason. The sample table shows tens of thousands of clones, and roughly 87% are seen once. The top ten constitute about 29% of the sample. Sequences were derived from peripheral blood, sampled before any cancer treatment. The receptors come from a male donor older than 55 with stage I squamous cell lung carcinoma.

CDR3 nucleotides: TGTGCCAGCAGCGTAGTTCAAGGGGCCCCGGACAATGAGCAGTTCTTC. This gives the protein CASSVVQGAPDNEQFF. The rearrangement joins TRBV9 to TRBJ2-1, with D perhaps matching TRBD1 (5 bases). The CDR3 extends over 16 amino acids. Trimming shortened V by 0 bases and J by 5 bases, and 15 bases separated the two germline ends. Germline V gene lookup returns CDR1 SGDLS and CDR2 YYNGEE.

The count of this clone is one. The chain joins TRBV5-1 to TRBJ2-5; 12 nucleotides match TRBD2. The germline V gene has CDR1 SGHRS and CDR2 YFSETQ. This CDR3 has 15 residues. V dropped 4 bases and J dropped 5; count of bases not matched to a gene: 6. CDR3 DNA: TGCGCCAGCAGCGCTAGCGGGGGGGCCCCGGAGACCCAGTACTTC. Amino acid sequence: CASSASGGAPETQYF.

The chain uses TRBV19 and TRBJ1-5; D call uncertain. Between the trimmed V and J ends, which lost 4 bases and 5 bases, there was a span of 9 bases. The CDR3 is made up of 13 amino acids. Germline-derived CDR1 and CDR2 are LNHDA and SQIVND (reference sequence). The DNA for the CDR3 is TGTGCCAGTAGTAGGGCCGACGATCAGCCCCAGCATTTT. It codes for CASSRADDQPQHF. Full variable domain (rest looked up from reference TRBV19 and TRBJ1-5): DGGITQSPKYLFRKEGQNVTLSCEQNLNHDAMYWYRQDPGQGLRLIYYSQIVNDFQKGDIAEGYSVSREKKESFPLTVTSAQKNPTAFYLCASSRADDQPQHFGDGTRLSIL.

This chain uses TRBV5-6 with TRBJ1-5, with D perhaps TRBD1 (6 bases). This CDR3 is 15 amino acids long. V dropped 0 bases and J dropped 3 bases, with 10 bases sitting between them. Per the germline V gene, CDR1 is SGHDT and CDR2 is YYEEEE. The CDR3 spells CASSLGGRINQPQHF. The DNA of the CDR3 is TGTGCCAGCAGCTTGGGGGGGCGCATCAATCAGCCCCAGCATTTT.

This clone appeared once. The chain couples TRBV2 to TRBJ1-2; tentatively, D is TRBD1 (5 bases). The CDR3 runs 14 residues. The ends were cut back, 6 bases at V and 8 bases at J, with 19 bases in the middle. The germline V gene encodes CDR1 SNHLY and CDR2 FYNNEI. In nucleotides, the CDR3 is TGTGCCAGCAGAGAATCCGGGACGGAGGGCGGCTACACCTTC. Its translation is CASRESGTEGGYTF.

V gene TRBV6-5 combines with J gene TRBJ1-1, with a weak D call TRBD1 (5 bases). In germline, CDR1 is MNHEY, CDR2 SVGAGI. With 5 bases removed from V and 2 bases from J, the gap between germline ends came to 9 bases. The CDR3 extends over 13 amino acids. The CDR3 loop reads CASSDDSNTEAFF. The CDR3 nucleotides read TGTGCCAGCAGTGACGACAGCAACACTGAAGCTTTCTTT.

The chain employs TRBV5-4 and TRBJ1-2, with 7 nucleotides matching TRBD1. The V and J ends lost 3 bases and 8 bases, in that order; junction bases with no gene match: 10. CDR3 length equals 14 residues. Per the germline V gene, CDR1 is SGHNT and CDR2 is YYREEE (reference sequence). The CDR3 DNA is TGTGCCAGCAGCTCCCGGAGGGGGCCCCGGGGCTACACCTTC. This encodes CASSSRRGPRGYTF.

V gene TRBV7-6 combines with J gene TRBJ2-2; TRBD1 agrees at 7 bases. The CDR3 sequence is 15 residues long. V shed 2 bases, J shed 4 bases, and the junction held 4 bases outside the gene matches. CDR1 is SGHVS, CDR2 FNYEAQ, per germline. CDR3 sequence reads: CASSLRGLGTGELFF. The CDR3 DNA reads TGTGCCAGCAGCTTAAGGGGGCTCGGCACCGGGGAGCTGTTTTTT.

The genes are TRBV5-1 and TRBJ2-5; D gene unclear. Trimming pared 1 base from V and 4 bases from J, leaving 14 bases between. CDR3 size: 15 residues. Germline V lookup: CDR1 SGHRS, CDR2 YFSETQ. In nucleotides, the CDR3 is TGCGCCAGCAGCTTGAACACCGGGTCAAGAGAGACCCAGTACTTC. Protein: CASSLNTGSRETQYF.

This clone is a singleton in its sample. This chain joins TRBV2 and TRBJ2-6, with D possibly TRBD2 on 6 matching bases. The CDR3 runs to 19 residues. In germline, CDR1 is SNHLY, CDR2 FYNNEI. Trimming took 2 bases from V and 0 from J, leaving 17 bases between them. The CDR3, as DNA: TGTGCCAGCAGTGAAAGAGGAGCGCTCGGGAGCTCTGGGGCCAACGTCCTGACTTTC. Encoded protein: CASSERGALGSSGANVLTF. The full variable domain, rest sourced from reference TRBV2 and TRBJ2-6, is EPEVTQTPSHQVTQMGQEVILRCVPISNHLYFYWYRQILGQKVEFLVSFYNNEISEKSEIFDDQFSVERPDGSNFTLKIRSTKLEDSAMYFCASSERGALGSSGANVLTFGAGSRLTVL.

The chain carries TRBV7-2 and TRBJ2-1; 7 nucleotides align to TRBD2. The CDR3 consists of 14 residues. Per the germline V gene, CDR1 is SGHTA and CDR2 is FQGNSA. Germline trimming cut 4 bases from V and 8 bases from J; bases unmatched to any gene: 8. CDR3 region: CASSSGGSKDEQFF. The CDR3 bases are TGTGCCAGCAGCTCGGGGGGTAGTAAGGATGAGCAGTTCTTC. The full variable domain, completed using reference TRBV7-2 and TRBJ2-1, is GAGVSQSPSNKVTEKGKDVELRCDPISGHTALYWYRQSLGQGLEFLIYFQGNSAPDKSGLPSDRFSAERTGGSVSTLTIQRTQQEDSAVYLCASSSGGSKDEQFFGPGTRLTVL.

The chain has TRBV9 and TRBJ2-3; D might be TRBD1 (5 bases). This CDR3 has 13 residues. Per the germline V gene, CDR1 is SGDLS and CDR2 is YYNGEE. V was clipped by 0 bases and J by 4 bases, with 6 bases between them. The CDR3 nucleotides read TGTGCCAGCAGCGTAGGGGGCCCAGATACGCAGTATTTT. Translating it yields CASSVGGPDTQYF.

This sequence joins TRBV15 and TRBJ1-4; possibly TRBD1 for D (6 bases). The CDR3 length is 14 residues. Per the germline V gene, CDR1 is LNHNV and CDR2 is YYDKDF (reference sequence). V lost 8 bases and J lost 3, with 13 bases in between. CDR3 sequence (DNA): TGTGCCACCGCCCGAAGGGGGGCTAATGAAAAACTGTTTTTT. It is translated as CATARRGANEKLFF.

This chain joins TRBV19 and TRBJ1-2, with TRBD1 matching 7 bases. This CDR3 has 14 amino acids. Germline V CDR1 and CDR2: LNHDA, SQIVND (reference sequence). V was clipped by 3 bases and J by 1 base; unmatched bases: 2. This chain's CDR3 is CASSMGTVNYGYTF. CDR3 sequence (DNA): TGTGCCAGTAGTATGGGGACAGTTAACTATGGCTACACCTTC.

The chain has TRBV5-1 and TRBJ1-1; D may be TRBD1 (6 bases). V lost 0 bases and J lost 4, with 10 bases in between. CDR1 SGHRS and CDR2 YFSETQ come from the germline V gene. The CDR3 has 14 amino acids. The CDR3 DNA follows: TGCGCCAGCAGCTTGGCCAAAGGGGGCACTGAAGCTTTCTTT. It codes for CASSLAKGGTEAFF.

This chain joins TRBV4-1 and TRBJ1-2; D unresolved. The CDR3 has 16 amino acids. V lost 0 bases, J lost 4 bases, and 15 bases lay in between. CDR1 and CDR2 (germline): MGHRA, YSYEKL. This CDR3 reads CASSQDSRGAIYGYTF. DNA of the CDR3: TGCGCCAGCAGCCAAGACTCGCGGGGAGCGATCTATGGCTACACCTTC.

The rearrangement uses TRBV6-6 and TRBJ1-4, with 10 bases aligning to TRBD1. This CDR3 region has 15 residues. Losses at the gene ends were 6 bases for V and 4 bases for J; bases not matched to a gene: 5. The germline V gene encodes CDR1 MNHNY and CDR2 SVGAGI (reference sequence). CDR3 region: CASRTGGSGNEKLFF. CDR3 DNA sequence: TGTGCCAGCAGGACAGGGGGCTCCGGTAATGAAAAACTGTTTTTT.

As for this clone: An end of the junction does not agree with germline; a read error may underlie this. This rearrangement joins TRBV6-5 to TRBJ1-1; D gene ambiguous. The CDR3 has 13 residues. Germline CDR1 reads MNHEY; CDR2 reads SVGAGI. Written as DNA, the CDR3 is TGTGCCATCAGTACTCCTCCAAAGACTGAAGCTTTCTTT. It encodes CAISTPPKTEAFF.

This chain connects TRBV2 to TRBJ1-1, with 8 bases lining up with TRBD1. The CDR3 sequence is 16 residues long. V shed 10 bases and J 0 bases; nucleotides not matched to a gene: 13. The germline gives CDR1 SNHLY, CDR2 FYNNEI. The CDR3 bases are TGTGCCACTTCCCACCGGGACAGGTGGATGAACACTGAAGCTTTCTTT. This translates into CATSHRDRWMNTEAFF. The complete variable domain, with remaining parts taken from reference TRBV2 and TRBJ1-1, reads EPEVTQTPSHQVTQMGQEVILRCVPISNHLYFYWYRQILGQKVEFLVSFYNNEISEKSEIFDDQFSVERPDGSNFTLKIRSTKLEDSAMYFCATSHRDRWMNTEAFFGQGTRLTVV.

The rearrangement links TRBV4-3 to TRBJ2-2; D is unresolved. Germline V gene data show CDR1 as LGHNA and CDR2 as YSLEER. CDR3 length: 16 residues. Trimming removed 1 base at V and 0 bases at J, with 9 bases between. The chain's CDR3 is CASSQVVSPNTGELFF. CDR3 DNA sequence: TGCGCCAGCAGCCAAGTGGTCAGCCCGAACACCGGGGAGCTGTTTTTT.

This clone was recorded once. V usage is TRBV10-3 and J usage is TRBJ2-2; possibly TRBD2 for D (7 bases). Germline CDR1 ENHRY, CDR2 SYGVKD. CDR3 size: 14 residues. Trimming took off 8 bases at V and 3 bases at J, with 13 bases between the two ends. The CDR3 nucleotides are TGTGCCATCGCCGGCGGGGGCGACACCGGGGAGCTGTTTTTT. This sequence encodes CAIAGGGDTGELFF.

Only one count was recorded for this clone. The J gene is TRBJ1-2, the V gene TRBV6-5; D is perhaps TRBD1 (6 bases). The CDR3 runs to 14 residues. The germline gives CDR1 MNHEY, CDR2 SVGAGI. The ends were cut back, 6 bases at V and 4 bases at J, with 15 bases in the middle. CDR3 sequence: CASSFRTVGYGYTF. The CDR3 DNA is TGTGCCAGCAGCTTCAGGACAGTTGGCTATGGCTACACCTTC.